The 8 T cell receptor beta chains below all came from one sample that was sequenced in a study of cytomegalovirus exposure and HLA in healthy donors. It was with 60 Vbeta and 13 Jbeta primers that the PCR ran. This table comes from immunoSEQ multiplex PCR, and its TCRdb copy is limited to in-frame clones, with some not included. This sample has about 160,000 clones, with about four fifths found just once. The sample comprised PBMCs. Every receptor here comes from a man aged 25-45 years in good health and CMV-seronegative.

The gene calls are TRBV6-1 and TRBJ1-2; D ambiguous. The CDR3 runs 12 residues. Germline CDR1 and CDR2: MNHNS and SASEGT. V lost 4 bases and J lost 0, with 3 bases in between. The CDR3 nucleotides are TGTGCCAGCAGTGCGGCTAACTATGGCTACACCTTC. It yields the protein CASSAANYGYTF.

The chain links TRBV5-6 to TRBJ1-3, with D maybe TRBD1 (6 bases). Looked up from germline, CDR1 is SGHDT and CDR2 is YYEEEE. The CDR3 covers 16 residues. V was trimmed by 4 bases and J by 0 bases, leaving 14 bases between them. The CDR3 nucleotides are TGTGCCAGCAGCCTTAAGACAGGACTCTCTGGAAACACCATATATTTT. It is translated as CASSLKTGLSGNTIYF.

J is TRBJ2-7 and V is TRBV5-1, with D hard to call. This CDR3 is built from 14 residues. The germline V and J ends were trimmed by 4 bases and 0 bases, with 11 bases remaining between them. Germline CDR1 reads SGHRS; CDR2 reads YFSETQ. This CDR3 is CASSPRVTSYEQYF. The CDR3 DNA reads as TGCGCCAGCAGCCCCCGGGTCACCTCCTACGAGCAGTACTTC.

This clone came up once. V gene TRBV2 combines with J gene TRBJ2-5; TRBD2 is a possible D gene (5 bases). With 4 bases removed from V and 4 bases from J, the gap between germline ends came to 7 bases. The CDR3 covers 12 residues. CDR1 is SNHLY, CDR2 FYNNEI, per germline. The CDR3 DNA reads TGTGCCAGCAGTGGCGAGGGAGAGACCCAGTACTTC. Translated: CASSGEGETQYF.

This clone has a handful of counts. This chain connects TRBV10-1 to TRBJ1-5, with 8 bases that match TRBD1. This CDR3 is 14 amino acids long. Germline V lookup: CDR1 WNHNN, CDR2 SYGVQD (reference sequence). After removal of 4 bases from V and 3 bases from J, the junction contained 2 bases not matched to a gene. The CDR3 nucleotides read TGCGCCAGCAGTGCGGACAGGGACAATCAGCCCCAGCATTTT. It translates to CASSADRDNQPQHF.

This clone was seen once. The rearrangement links TRBV19 to TRBJ1-3; possible D gene TRBD1, 5 bases. The V end was cut by 1 base, the J end by 4 bases, with 11 bases between. CDR3 size: 15 residues. CDR1 and CDR2 (germline): LNHDA, SQIVND (reference sequence). The CDR3 is CASSIGGTSGNTIYF. The DNA for the CDR3 is TGTGCCAGTAGTATAGGTGGGACTTCCGGAAACACCATATATTTT.

This clone has more than one count but fewer than ten. V gene TRBV7-9 combines with J gene TRBJ2-1; perhaps TRBD2 as D (7 bases). CDR3 length equals 15 residues. Per the germline V gene, CDR1 is SEHNR and CDR2 is FQNEAQ (reference sequence). V was pared by 0 bases and J by 10 bases, with 16 bases between. The CDR3 region has the DNA TGTGCCAGCAGCTTAGCGCGGGGAGGGGGGGACGAGCAGTTCTTC. Translating it yields CASSLARGGGDEQFF.

This clone was recorded once. V is TRBV7-2 and J is TRBJ2-2; D perhaps matches TRBD1 (6 bases). V lost 7 bases, J lost 7 bases, and 22 bases lay in between. CDR3 length: 16 residues. Germline CDR1 and CDR2: SGHTA and FQGNSA. CDR3 sequence (DNA): TGTGCCAGCAACATACTCGGGACACCGAGGAGCGGGGAGCTGTTTTTT. Protein: CASNILGTPRSGELFF.